These T cell receptor beta chains were read from a single sample in a study of T cells in Graves' hyperthyroidism and ophthalmopathy. A single record per CDR3 protein comes from TCRdb applying MiXCR to the multiplex PCR reads. Of approximately 430,000 distinct CDR3 sequences listed, less than 20% are singletons. The specimen was blood. These receptors were taken from a woman aged 18-30 years with Graves' hyperthyroidism. The CDR3 runs from the conserved cysteine through the conserved F or W. Each record gives: clone size, CDR3 length, J gene, V gene, D gene, CDR3 DNA, CDR3 protein. A D gene is named only where the DNA matches it firmly. Clone size is stated in some rows and not others, as once, few, many or a class when expanded.

clone size: NA
CDR3 length: 14
J gene: TRBJ1-2
V gene: TRBV15
D gene: NA
CDR3 DNA: TGTGCCACCAGCAGAGTGTCAGGGTGGGAAGGCTACACCTTC
CDR3 protein: CATSRVSGWEGYTF

clone size: NA
CDR3 length: 14
J gene: TRBJ2-5
V gene: TRBV6-5
D gene: NA
CDR3 DNA: TGTGCCAGCAGTTATATCTCGGGGGAAGAGACCCAGTACTTC
CDR3 protein: CASSYISGEETQYF

clone size: many
CDR3 length: 14
J gene: TRBJ2-3
V gene: TRBV7-2
D gene: TRBD2
CDR3 DNA: TGTGCCAGCAGCCGGGGACTAGCCTCAGATACGCAGTATTTT
CDR3 protein: CASSRGLASDTQYF

clone size: few
CDR3 length: 15
J gene: TRBJ1-1
V gene: TRBV24-1
D gene: TRBD1
CDR3 DNA: TGTGCCACCAGTGAACAGGGGGCCGGCGTCGGTGAAGCTTTCTTT
CDR3 protein: CATSEQGAGVGEAFF

clone size: many
CDR3 length: 14
J gene: TRBJ1-1
V gene: TRBV2
D gene: NA
CDR3 DNA: TGTGCCAGCAGTGAACTCGAGATGAACACTGAAGCTTTCTTT
CDR3 protein: CASSELEMNTEAFF

clone size: few
CDR3 length: 17
J gene: TRBJ2-6
V gene: TRBV12-3/TRBV12-4
D gene: NA
CDR3 DNA: TGTGCCAGCAGTTTAGCGCTGGGGGCGTCTGGGGCCAACGTCCTGACTTTC
CDR3 protein: CASSLALGASGANVLTF

clone size: few
CDR3 length: 20
J gene: TRBJ2-1
V gene: TRBV5-6
D gene: TRBD2
CDR3 DNA: TGTGCCAGCAGAGGACGCCCGGGACTAGCGGGGGATAGCTCCTACAATGAGCAGTTCTTC
CDR3 protein: CASRGRPGLAGDSSYNEQFF

clone size: many
CDR3 length: 17
J gene: TRBJ1-5
V gene: TRBV28
D gene: NA
CDR3 DNA: TGTGCCAGCAGCTCCCTTATGGGGGGCGGTTTAAATCAGCCCCAGCATTTT
CDR3 protein: CASSSLMGGGLNQPQHF

clone size: NA
CDR3 length: 11
J gene: TRBJ2-1
V gene: TRBV28
D gene: TRBD2
CDR3 DNA: TGTGCCAGCAGGTGGGGGGGGAGTCGGTTCTTC
CDR3 protein: CASRWGGSRFF

clone size: NA
CDR3 length: 19
J gene: TRBJ2-1
V gene: TRBV7-9
D gene: TRBD2
CDR3 DNA: TGTGCCAGCAGCTTAGTAACTGGGACTAGCGGGGGGATCTACAATGAGCAGTTCTTC
CDR3 protein: CASSLVTGTSGGIYNEQFF

clone size: NA
CDR3 length: 15
J gene: TRBJ2-5
V gene: TRBV12-3/TRBV12-4
D gene: TRBD1
CDR3 DNA: TGTGCCAGCAGTCCGGGACAGGGAATACAAGAGACCCAGTACTTC
CDR3 protein: CASSPGQGIQETQYF

clone size: few
CDR3 length: 13
J gene: TRBJ2-7
V gene: TRBV4-1
D gene: NA
CDR3 DNA: TGCGCCAGCAGCGACGTCGGGGTCTACGAGCAGTACTTC
CDR3 protein: CASSDVGVYEQYF

clone size: many
CDR3 length: 12
J gene: TRBJ2-7
V gene: TRBV28
D gene: TRBD2
CDR3 DNA: TGTGCCAGCCCGGGCGCGGGGGGCGAGCAGTACTTC
CDR3 protein: CASPGAGGEQYF

clone size: NA
CDR3 length: 16
J gene: TRBJ2-3
V gene: TRBV14
D gene: NA
CDR3 DNA: TGTGCCAGCAGCCAAGTATGGCCGGCGAATCCCGGTACGCAGTATTTT
CDR3 protein: CASSQVWPANPGTQYF

clone size: NA
CDR3 length: 14
J gene: TRBJ2-5
V gene: TRBV7-2
D gene: TRBD1
CDR3 DNA: TGTGCCAGCAGCTTTGGGGACAGGGTAGAGACCCAGTACTTC
CDR3 protein: CASSFGDRVETQYF

clone size: many
CDR3 length: 15
J gene: TRBJ2-1
V gene: TRBV20-1
D gene: TRBD2
CDR3 DNA: TGCAGTGCTAGTGCTAGCGGGGCCAAATACAATGAGCAGTTCTTC
CDR3 protein: CSASASGAKYNEQFF

clone size: few
CDR3 length: 15
J gene: TRBJ1-2
V gene: TRBV27
D gene: NA
CDR3 DNA: TGTGCCAGCCGAACGGCCGGGCCCTCTCACTACGGCTACACCTTC
CDR3 protein: CASRTAGPSHYGYTF

clone size: many
CDR3 length: 14
J gene: TRBJ2-7
V gene: TRBV20-1
D gene: NA
CDR3 DNA: TGCAGTGCTAAAGAGGAAAGGGTTCTCTACGAGCAGTACTTC
CDR3 protein: CSAKEERVLYEQYF

clone size: many
CDR3 length: 12
J gene: TRBJ2-2
V gene: TRBV12-3/TRBV12-4
D gene: NA
CDR3 DNA: TGTGCCAGCAGTTTTGGCACCGGGGAGCTGTTTTTT
CDR3 protein: CASSFGTGELFF

clone size: few
CDR3 length: 14
J gene: TRBJ1-2
V gene: TRBV7-2
D gene: TRBD1
CDR3 DNA: TGTGCCAGCAGCTTACAGGGGGCGTTAGATGGCTACACCTTC
CDR3 protein: CASSLQGALDGYTF

clone size: few
CDR3 length: 15
J gene: TRBJ2-7
V gene: TRBV2
D gene: TRBD1
CDR3 DNA: TGTGCCAGCCAAAGAATGACAGGGATCACCGACGAGCAGTACTTC
CDR3 protein: CASQRMTGITDEQYF

clone size: NA
CDR3 length: 13
J gene: TRBJ1-2
V gene: TRBV5-6
D gene: NA
CDR3 DNA: TGTGCCAACAGTCCCGGGACCTACTATGGCTACACCTTC
CDR3 protein: CANSPGTYYGYTF

clone size: few
CDR3 length: 15
J gene: TRBJ2-7
V gene: TRBV7-9
D gene: NA
CDR3 DNA: TGTGCCAGCAGCCCAAAGGGAGGACTTCACTACGAGCAGTACTTC
CDR3 protein: CASSPKGGLHYEQYF

clone size: few
CDR3 length: 13
J gene: TRBJ1-2
V gene: TRBV6-2/TRBV6-3
D gene: TRBD1
CDR3 DNA: TGTGCCAGCAGTTACCCAGGGGGGCCTGGCTACACCTTC
CDR3 protein: CASSYPGGPGYTF

clone size: NA
CDR3 length: 16
J gene: TRBJ2-7
V gene: TRBV25-1
D gene: NA
CDR3 DNA: TGTGCCAGCAGTCCCCATGCAGGACGTAGCTCCTACGAGCAGTACTTC
CDR3 protein: CASSPHAGRSSYEQYF

clone size: few
CDR3 length: 16
J gene: TRBJ1-3
V gene: TRBV24-1
D gene: TRBD1
CDR3 DNA: TGTGCCACCAGTGATAGGACAGGGTCCTCTGGAAACACCATATATTTT
CDR3 protein: CATSDRTGSSGNTIYF

clone size: NA
CDR3 length: 15
J gene: TRBJ1-1
V gene: TRBV11-2
D gene: NA
CDR3 DNA: TGTGCCAGCAGCGTCACAGGGATCATGAACACTGAAGCTTTCTTT
CDR3 protein: CASSVTGIMNTEAFF

clone size: many
CDR3 length: 15
J gene: TRBJ2-7
V gene: TRBV3-1
D gene: NA
CDR3 DNA: TGTGCCAGCAGCCAACACGGGAGTTCGACCTACGAGCAGTACTTC
CDR3 protein: CASSQHGSSTYEQYF

clone size: NA
CDR3 length: 15
J gene: TRBJ1-2
V gene: TRBV7-8
D gene: TRBD1
CDR3 DNA: TGTGCCAGCAGCCCCTCCCAACAGGGGGGCTATGGCTACACCTTC
CDR3 protein: CASSPSQQGGYGYTF

clone size: NA
CDR3 length: 18
J gene: TRBJ1-4
V gene: TRBV5-6
D gene: NA
CDR3 DNA: TGTGCCAGCAGCTTTGGCCCGGGGGGGACTTCAACTAATGAAAAACTGTTTTTT
CDR3 protein: CASSFGPGGTSTNEKLFF

clone size: NA
CDR3 length: 13
J gene: TRBJ2-5
V gene: TRBV5-1
D gene: NA
CDR3 DNA: TGCGCCAGCAGCTCTTTGGGCCAAGAGACCCAGTACTTC
CDR3 protein: CASSSLGQETQYF

clone size: many
CDR3 length: 17
J gene: TRBJ1-1
V gene: TRBV18
D gene: TRBD1
CDR3 DNA: TGTGCCAGCTCGGGACCGGAGGGACAGGCCTTTAACACTGAAGCTTTCTTT
CDR3 protein: CASSGPEGQAFNTEAFF

clone size: NA
CDR3 length: 14
J gene: TRBJ2-3
V gene: TRBV4-1
D gene: NA
CDR3 DNA: TGCGCCAGCAGCCAAGATCAGGACACAGATACGCAGTATTTT
CDR3 protein: CASSQDQDTDTQYF

clone size: NA
CDR3 length: 12
J gene: TRBJ2-5
V gene: TRBV29-1
D gene: NA
CDR3 DNA: TGCAGCGTAGCCACGGGACAAGAGACCCAGTACTTC
CDR3 protein: CSVATGQETQYF

clone size: many
CDR3 length: 14
J gene: TRBJ2-3
V gene: TRBV20-1
D gene: NA
CDR3 DNA: TGCAGTGCCCCAGGACGAACAAGCACAGATACGCAGTATTTT
CDR3 protein: CSAPGRTSTDTQYF

clone size: many
CDR3 length: 14
J gene: TRBJ2-3
V gene: TRBV3-1
D gene: NA
CDR3 DNA: TGTGCCAGCAGCCAAGAGGGTGCGATTTCTACGCAGTATTTT
CDR3 protein: CASSQEGAISTQYF

clone size: many
CDR3 length: 14
J gene: TRBJ2-3
V gene: TRBV6-1
D gene: TRBD2
CDR3 DNA: TGTGCCAGCACGGCTAGCGGGAAGACAGATACGCAGTATTTT
CDR3 protein: CASTASGKTDTQYF